The next 8 T cell receptor beta chains were all read from a single sample in a study of cytomegalovirus exposure and HLA in healthy donors. In the PCR, 60 Vbeta and 13 Jbeta primers were used. This table comes from immunoSEQ multiplex PCR, and its TCRdb copy is limited to in-frame clones, with some not included. The table lists 150,000 or so clones, more than 60% of them singletons. Sequencing input: PBMCs. The receptors originated from a man between 18 and 29 years old in good health and CMV-seropositive.

The chain combines TRBV29-1 with TRBJ2-1, with a weak D call TRBD2 (5 bases). V was cut by 7 bases and J by 4 bases, with 20 bases left in between. CDR3 length equals 15 residues. Germline V gene data show CDR1 as SQVTM and CDR2 as ANQGSEA. CDR3 sequence (DNA): TGCAGCGCCAGACTTTCTAGCACTGCATACAATGAGCAGTTCTTC. This gives the protein CSARLSSTAYNEQFF.

This clone was picked up a small number of times. The genes are TRBV10-2 and TRBJ1-2; a weak D match, TRBD1 (6 bases). Looked up from germline, CDR1 is WSHSY and CDR2 is SAAADI. CDR3 size: 14 residues. Trimming left V 3 bases short and J 2 bases short, with 10 bases between. The CDR3 DNA follows: TGCGCCAGCAGTGACACAGGGTTAAACTATGGCTACACCTTC. It yields the protein CASSDTGLNYGYTF.

The chain is built from TRBV10-1 and TRBJ2-5, with D perhaps TRBD2 (5 bases). Germline lookup yields CDR1 WNHNN and CDR2 SYGVQD (reference sequence). V was pared by 9 bases and J by 2 bases, with 13 bases between. CDR3 length: 13 amino acids. CDR3 sequence reads: CARVPGIQETQYF. CDR3 DNA: TGCGCCAGAGTCCCGGGGATTCAAGAGACCCAGTACTTC.

The chain combines TRBV15 with TRBJ2-5; 14 bases map to TRBD2. J gave up 6 bases and V 4 bases, and 7 bases lay outside the gene matches. The germline V gene has CDR1 LNHNV and CDR2 YYDKDF (reference sequence). The CDR3 is 16 residues long. CDR3 nucleotide sequence: TGTGCCACCAGCACCCGGGGACTAGCGGGAGTGAAGACCCAGTACTTC. Protein sequence: CATSTRGLAGVKTQYF.

The gene calls are TRBV5-1 and TRBJ2-2; D not certain. The CDR3 extends over 12 amino acids. Deletions cut 2 bases from V and 3 bases from J, with 2 bases between. Germline V gene lookup returns CDR1 SGHRS and CDR2 YFSETQ. CDR3 sequence: CASSFDTGELFF. The DNA for the CDR3 is TGCGCCAGCAGCTTCGACACCGGGGAGCTGTTTTTT.

This clone was seen only once. J is TRBJ2-1 and V is TRBV2; a weak D match, TRBD2 (7 bases). Germline V gene sequence: CDR1 SNHLY, CDR2 FYNNEI. CDR3 length: 10 amino acids. V was clipped by 8 bases and J by 11 bases, with 10 bases between them. The CDR3, as DNA: TGTGCCAGCGGGGGGGCTCAGCAGTTCTTC. Protein sequence: CASGGAQQFF.

The rearrangement uses TRBV7-9 and TRBJ1-1; 8 bases line up with TRBD1. The CDR3 extends over 19 amino acids. Per the germline V gene, CDR1 is SEHNR and CDR2 is FQNEAQ (reference sequence). V trimming: 5 bases; J trimming: 0 bases; junction bases outside the gene matches: 17. The CDR3, as DNA: TGTGCCAGCAGCAATCCTCATCAACGGACAGGGACCATGAACACTGAAGCTTTCTTT. This encodes CASSNPHQRTGTMNTEAFF.

This chain joins TRBV30 and TRBJ1-3; 9 nucleotides agree with TRBD1. The CDR3 runs to 15 residues. Trimming cost V 4 bases and J 2 bases; bases outside gene matches: 6. The germline V gene has CDR1 GTSNPN and CDR2 SVGIG (reference sequence). CDR3 loop: CAWIRQGVPGNTIYF. The DNA of the CDR3 is TGTGCCTGGATCAGACAGGGGGTCCCTGGAAACACCATATATTTT.